Presented here are 30 T cell receptor beta chains from one specimen sequenced in a study of blood T cell repertoires in COVID-19 (dated by TCRdb to about 2020). The library was generated by the immunoSEQ multiplex PCR assay. TCRdb provides this immuneACCESS table in a form limited to in-frame rearrangements. Some clones are lacking; in checked studies, under half of them reflect an unresolved V gene, and why the rest are absent is not known. The sample table holds around 190,000 clones, of which roughly 85% were seen once. The top ten constitute around 4.9% of the sample. The source material was peripheral blood. The receptors derive from an elderly woman with acute or convalescent COVID-19.

V usage is TRBV9 and J usage is TRBJ2-4; TRBD1 might be the D (6 bases). Between the trimmed V and J ends, which lost 4 bases and 5 bases, there was a span of 19 bases. CDR1 SGDLS and CDR2 YYNGEE come from the germline V gene. The CDR3 sequence is 16 residues long. The CDR3 loop is CASSPRQVPAENIQYF. DNA for the CDR3: TGTGCCAGCAGCCCCAGACAGGTTCCGGCCGAAAACATTCAGTACTTC.

V usage is TRBV6-9 and J usage is TRBJ1-2; no definite D call. Trimming pared 7 bases from V and 3 bases from J, leaving 30 bases between. The V gene's germline CDR1 is MNHGY and CDR2 SVAAGI. The CDR3 sequence is 19 residues long. This CDR3 is CASTTPRQGKRPRYYGYTF. In DNA form, the CDR3 reads TGTGCCAGCACCACCCCGCGTCAAGGAAAGCGACCTCGATACTATGGCTACACCTTC.

The chain employs TRBV28 and TRBJ1-1, with 9 bases fitting TRBD1. The germline CDR1 and CDR2 sequences are MDHEN and SYDVKM. V lost 5 bases to trimming and J lost 4 bases; unmatched junction nucleotides: 8. This CDR3 spans 15 amino acids. This CDR3 is CASSTQGAETTEAFF. CDR3 in DNA: TGTGCCAGCAGTACACAGGGGGCTGAAACCACTGAAGCTTTCTTT.

The chain links TRBV4-3 to TRBJ2-1; 10 bases map to TRBD2. Trimming at V came to 0 bases and at J to 6 bases, leaving 5 bases not matched to a gene. Germline V gene lookup returns CDR1 LGHNA and CDR2 YSLEER. This CDR3 contains 16 residues. CDR3 loop: CASSQEASGRINEQFF. The CDR3 region has the DNA TGCGCCAGCAGCCAAGAGGCTAGCGGGAGAATCAATGAGCAGTTCTTC.

This chain's CDR3 is CASSQGGPHTGELFF. CDR3 nucleotides: TGTGCCAGCAGCCAAGGAGGGCCCCACACCGGGGAGCTGTTTTTT. V and J are TRBV3-1 (or the pseudogene TRBV3-2) and TRBJ2-2; D may be TRBD2 (5 bases). Trimming took off 1 base at V and 3 bases at J, with 9 bases between the two ends. CDR1 is LGHDT, CDR2 YNNKEL, per germline (reference sequence). The CDR3 runs 15 residues.

The V and J genes are TRBV7-2 and TRBJ2-3; D is uncertain. The CDR3 spans 13 residues. Trimming took off 3 bases at V and 5 bases at J, with 9 bases between the two ends. Germline V CDR1 and CDR2: SGHTA, FQGNSA. In DNA form, the CDR3 reads TGTGCCAGCAGCTTCGGTGCAGGAGATACGCAGTATTTT. This encodes CASSFGAGDTQYF.

V usage is TRBV24-1 and J usage is TRBJ2-5; maybe TRBD1 (6 bases). This CDR3 region has 13 residues. CDR1 and CDR2 (germline): KGHDR, SFDVKD. V lost 8 bases, J lost 2 bases, and 11 bases lay in between. In DNA, the CDR3 is TGTGCCACCAACGCAGGGGATCAAGAGACCCAGTACTTC. It is translated as CATNAGDQETQYF.

In its sample, this clone was seen once. The V call is TRBV18, the J call TRBJ2-6; 7 bases line up with TRBD1. Germline V gene data show CDR1 as KGHSH and CDR2 as LQKENI. The length of the CDR3 is 17 residues. Trimming took 1 base from V and 0 from J; bases not matched to a gene: 3. CDR3 sequence reads: CASSPLGQFSGANVLTF. As DNA, the CDR3 is TGTGCCAGCTCACCACTGGGACAGTTCTCTGGGGCCAACGTCCTGACTTTC.

The rearrangement links TRBV9 to TRBJ1-3; D remains unclear. The CDR3 sequence is 15 residues long. V was trimmed by 3 bases and J by 0 bases, leaving 10 bases between them. CDR1 and CDR2 from the germline V gene are SGDLS and YYNGEE. CDR3 sequence (DNA): TGTGCCAGCAGCGCCTCGGCGGGCTCTGGAAACACCATATATTTT. It codes for CASSASAGSGNTIYF.

CDR3: CASSLLRTGGTEAFF. The CDR3 nucleotides are TGTGCCAGCAGTTTGTTACGGACAGGGGGCACTGAAGCTTTCTTT. The chain recombines TRBV27 with TRBJ1-1; 10 positions match TRBD1. J gave up 4 bases and V 3 bases, and 5 bases lay outside the gene matches. Per germline, CDR1 MNHEY and CDR2 SMNVEV (reference sequence). The CDR3 has 15 residues.

V gene TRBV2 combines with J gene TRBJ1-1; D not certain. V lost 6 bases to trimming and J lost 10 bases, with 18 bases between them. Germline-derived CDR1 and CDR2 are SNHLY and FYNNEI. The CDR3 is made up of 13 amino acids. The CDR3 reads CASRNVLLSGAFF. As DNA, the CDR3 is TGTGCCAGCAGGAACGTTCTTTTGAGTGGAGCTTTCTTT.

There are a few counts of this clone. The chain couples TRBV28 to TRBJ1-2; D ambiguous. Germline lookup yields CDR1 MDHEN and CDR2 SYDVKM. This CDR3 comprises 13 residues. V was clipped by 5 bases and J by 5 bases, with 12 bases between them. CDR3 coding DNA: TGTGCCAGCAGTGGAGGAGGGAGGTATGGCTACACCTTC. As protein: CASSGGGRYGYTF.

The V and J genes are TRBV29-1 and TRBJ1-2, with D unresolved. There are 13 residues in the CDR3. CDR1 is SQVTM and CDR2 is ANQGSEA in the germline V gene. The CDR3 nucleotides are TGCGGTGCCGACGGGCATGCGAGCGGAGGCTACACCTTC. Protein: CGADGHASGGYTF.

The CDR3 reads CATSRGGTYSNQPQHF. CDR3 coding DNA: TGTGCCACCAGCAGAGGAGGGACATATAGCAATCAGCCCCAGCATTTT. This chain connects TRBV15 to TRBJ1-5, with D possibly being TRBD1 (6 bases). This CDR3 has 16 amino acids. Germline assignment: CDR1 LNHNV and CDR2 YYDKDF (reference sequence). Trimming stripped 1 base from V and 0 bases from J, with 10 bases between. The whole variable domain, remainder taken from reference TRBV15 and TRBJ1-5, is DAMVIQNPRYQVTQFGKPVTLSCSQTLNHNVMYWYQQKSSQAPKLLFHYYDKDFNNEADTPDNFQSRRPNTSFCFLDIRSPGLGDTAMYLCATSRGGTYSNQPQHFGDGTRLSIL.

The chain is built from TRBV4-1 and TRBJ1-1; D perhaps matches TRBD1 (6 bases). Per germline, CDR1 MGHRA and CDR2 YSYEKL. The CDR3 length is 19 residues. V shed 0 bases and J shed 2 bases, with 22 bases lying between them. This CDR3 reads CASSQDRPLRGGGNTEAFF. The CDR3 bases are TGCGCCAGCAGCCAAGATCGGCCGTTACGGGGAGGGGGTAACACTGAAGCTTTCTTT.

The chain links TRBV2 to TRBJ1-4, with D maybe TRBD1 (5 bases). The CDR3 consists of 16 residues. Per germline, CDR1 SNHLY and CDR2 FYNNEI. Trimming removed 5 bases from V and 6 bases from J, with 19 bases in between. CDR3 sequence reads: CASSPGPGQVYEKLFF. In nucleotides, the CDR3 is TGTGCCAGCAGTCCCGGCCCAGGGCAGGTCTATGAAAAACTGTTTTTT.

A single count supports this clone. This chain joins TRBV29-1 and TRBJ2-5; weak D call: TRBD2 (7 bases). The CDR3 contains 13 residues. Between the trimmed V and J ends, which lost 6 bases and 7 bases, there was a span of 18 bases. Germline V gene sequence: CDR1 SQVTM, CDR2 ANQGSEA. CDR3 nucleotide sequence: TGCAGCGTACTAGGACTAGGAGGGGGGACCCAGTACTTC. Protein sequence: CSVLGLGGGTQYF. Looking up the rest from reference TRBV29-1 and TRBJ2-5 gives the full variable domain: SAVISQKPSRDICQRGTSLTIQCQVDSQVTMMFWYRQQPGQSLTLIATANQGSEATYESGFVIDKFPISRPNLTFSTLTVSNMSPEDSSIYLCSVLGLGGGTQYFGPGTRLLVL.

This clone came up a few times. V gene TRBV2 combines with J gene TRBJ2-5; unclear D gene. CDR3 length: 14 amino acids. Trimming removed 1 base from V and 0 bases from J, with 6 bases in between. Germline V gene sequence: CDR1 SNHLY, CDR2 FYNNEI. CDR3 DNA: TGTGCCAGCAGTGAAGAAAGCTACCAAGAGACCCAGTACTTC. The encoded protein is CASSEESYQETQYF.

This clone was found once. V usage is TRBV6-5 and J usage is TRBJ1-1, with TRBD1 as a possible D gene (5 bases). Trimming took 4 bases from V and 3 from J, leaving 15 bases between them. The CDR3 is 15 amino acids. Germline V lookup: CDR1 MNHEY, CDR2 SVGAGI. The CDR3, as DNA: TGTGCCAGCAGTTTACACGGATCCAGGGACACTGAAGCTTTCTTT. This sequence encodes CASSLHGSRDTEAFF.

This clone was detected once. The chain is built from TRBV10-3 and TRBJ1-3; possibly TRBD1 for D (5 bases). V was clipped by 10 bases and J by 1 base, with 8 bases between them. This CDR3 spans 12 amino acids. Germline V gene data show CDR1 as ENHRY and CDR2 as SYGVKD. This CDR3 is CATGQSGNTIYF. Here the CDR3 DNA reads TGTGCCACCGGACAATCTGGAAACACCATATATTTT.

This rearrangement joins TRBV14 to TRBJ2-1; D not certain. The CDR3 length is 11 residues. Per the germline V gene, CDR1 is SGHDN and CDR2 is FVKESK. Trimming took 1 base from V and 12 from J, leaving 7 bases between them. CDR3 protein: CASSQAVRQFF. The CDR3 bases are TGTGCCAGCAGCCAAGCGGTGCGGCAGTTCTTC.

This CDR3 is CASSWGGGPWETQYF. Here the CDR3 DNA reads TGTGCCAGCAGCTGGGGAGGAGGGCCTTGGGAGACCCAGTACTTC. The chain has TRBV7-2 and TRBJ2-5, with a possible D match to TRBD2 (6 bases). The CDR3 covers 15 residues. The V and J ends lost 4 bases and 5 bases respectively, with 17 bases between them. Germline CDR1 reads SGHTA; CDR2 reads FQGNSA.

This chain joins TRBV5-1 and TRBJ2-6; TRBD2 might be the D (6 bases). V lost 0 bases and J lost 2, with 6 bases in between. The CDR3 extends over 15 amino acids. CDR1 is SGHRS and CDR2 is YFSETQ in the germline V gene. The CDR3, as DNA: TGCGCCAGCAGCTTGGCGGGAGCTGGGGCCAACGTCCTGACTTTC. Translation: CASSLAGAGANVLTF.

The V gene is TRBV9, the J gene TRBJ2-5, with D possibly matching TRBD2 (5 bases). Trimming took 0 bases from V and 5 from J, leaving 11 bases between them. The CDR3 loop spans 14 amino acids. Germline V CDR1 and CDR2: SGDLS, YYNGEE. This CDR3 reads CASSVGPGMETQYF. In nucleotides, the CDR3 is TGTGCCAGCAGCGTAGGGCCGGGGATGGAGACCCAGTACTTC.

The V gene is TRBV4-3, the J gene TRBJ2-1; 12 bases match TRBD2. The CDR3 contains 16 residues. CDR1 is LGHNA and CDR2 is YSLEER in the germline V gene. With V trimmed by 4 bases and J by 9 bases, 10 bases remained unmatched. The CDR3 DNA follows: TGCGCCAGCAGCCGGGCTAGCGGGAGGGCCAGCGGTGAGCAGTTCTTC. The encoded protein is CASSRASGRASGEQFF.

This chain links TRBV5-1 with TRBJ1-5, with a weak D call TRBD1 (6 bases). The CDR3 runs to 13 residues. Deletions cut 0 bases from V and 7 bases from J, with 8 bases between. The germline V gene encodes CDR1 SGHRS and CDR2 YFSETQ. CDR3 DNA: TGCGCCAGCAGCTTGGACAGGGAACAGCCCCAGCATTTT. This codes for CASSLDREQPQHF. The complete variable domain, with remaining parts taken from reference TRBV5-1 and TRBJ1-5, reads KAGVTQTPRYLIKTRGQQVTLSCSPISGHRSVSWYQQTPGQGLQFLFEYFSETQRNKGNFPGRFSGRQFSNSRSEMNVSTLELGDSALYLCASSLDREQPQHFGDGTRLSIL.

Written as DNA, the CDR3 is TGTGCCACCAGCAGAGAGTCCGGGACATACTACAATGAGCAGTTCTTC. Amino acids: CATSRESGTYYNEQFF. The chain employs TRBV15 and TRBJ2-1; possibly TRBD1 for D (6 bases). This CDR3 has 16 residues. V gave up 0 bases and J gave up 3 bases, with 12 bases separating them. CDR1 is LNHNV, CDR2 YYDKDF, per germline (reference sequence). Combining the CDR3 with reference TRBV15 and TRBJ2-1 gives the whole variable domain DAMVIQNPRYQVTQFGKPVTLSCSQTLNHNVMYWYQQKSSQAPKLLFHYYDKDFNNEADTPDNFQSRRPNTSFCFLDIRSPGLGDTAMYLCATSRESGTYYNEQFFGPGTRLTVL.

The chain joins TRBV18 to TRBJ1-1, with 8 bases identical to TRBD1. CDR1 and CDR2 (germline): KGHSH, LQKENI. Losses at the gene ends were 3 bases for V and 11 bases for J; bases not matched to a gene: 14. This CDR3 contains 15 residues. The CDR3, as DNA: TGTGCCAGCTCACCCCTGACAGGGGAGATGAGTAGGGCTTTCTTT. Its translation: CASSPLTGEMSRAFF.

V usage is TRBV28 and J usage is TRBJ1-1, with no clear D. V was cut by 6 bases and J by 6 bases, with 14 bases left in between. CDR1 is MDHEN and CDR2 is SYDVKM in the germline V gene. This CDR3 is built from 13 residues. The CDR3 sequence: CASSPEGVPEAFF. The CDR3 DNA is TGTGCCAGCAGCCCCGAGGGCGTCCCTGAAGCTTTCTTT.

V gene TRBV4-3 combines with J gene TRBJ1-3; D might be TRBD1 (5 bases). CDR1 LGHNA and CDR2 YSLEER come from the germline V gene. There are 15 residues in the CDR3. Trimming left V 1 base short and J 4 bases short, with 11 bases between. Here the CDR3 reads CASSQGGRGGNTIYF. The CDR3 DNA is TGCGCCAGCAGCCAAGGCGGAAGGGGAGGAAACACCATATATTTT.